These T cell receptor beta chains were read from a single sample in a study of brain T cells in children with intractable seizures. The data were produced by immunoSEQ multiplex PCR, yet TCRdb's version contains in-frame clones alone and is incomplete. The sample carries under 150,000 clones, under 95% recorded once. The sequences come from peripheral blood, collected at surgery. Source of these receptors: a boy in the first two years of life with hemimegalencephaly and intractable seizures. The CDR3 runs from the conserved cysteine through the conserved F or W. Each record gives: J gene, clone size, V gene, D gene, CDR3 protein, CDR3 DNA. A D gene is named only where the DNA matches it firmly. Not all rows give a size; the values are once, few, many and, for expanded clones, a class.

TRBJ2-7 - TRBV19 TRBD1 CASSIGTGEPSGEQYF TGTGCCAGTAGTATCGGGACAGGGGAGCCTTCTGGCGAGCAGTACTTC
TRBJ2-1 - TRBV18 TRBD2 CASSPLEQLAGQNEQFF TGTGCCAGCTCACCACTTGAGCAGCTAGCGGGACAGAATGAGCAGTTCTTC
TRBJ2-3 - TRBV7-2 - CASSPWGFLDSDTQYF TGTGCCAGCAGCCCTTGGGGGTTTCTGGATTCAGATACGCAGTATTTT
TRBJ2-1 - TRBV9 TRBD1 CASSRQGQSSYNEQFF TGTGCCAGCAGTCGACAGGGCCAAAGCTCCTACAATGAGCAGTTCTTC
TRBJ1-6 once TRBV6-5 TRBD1 CASSWDRTGSPLHF TGTGCCAGCAGTTGGGACAGGACAGGATCACCCCTCCACTTT
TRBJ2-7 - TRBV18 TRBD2 CASSPRPGLAGGPTYEQYF TGTGCCAGCTCACCACGCCCGGGACTAGCGGGAGGGCCAACCTACGAGCAGTACTTC
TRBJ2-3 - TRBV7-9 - CASSQSAPRKASSTDTQYF TGTGCCAGCAGCCAGTCGGCGCCTAGAAAGGCCTCGAGCACAGATACGCAGTATTTT
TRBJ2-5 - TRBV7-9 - CASSLGGRKETQYF TGTGCCAGCAGCTTAGGCGGACGGAAAGAGACCCAGTACTTC
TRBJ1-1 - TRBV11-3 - CASSWAETEAFF TGTGCCAGCAGCTGGGCCGAGACTGAAGCTTTCTTT
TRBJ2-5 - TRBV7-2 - CASSPLGAVQETQYF TGTGCCAGCAGCCCTCTAGGAGCCGTCCAAGAGACCCAGTACTTC
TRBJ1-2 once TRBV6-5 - CASSQRSGHNYGYTF TGTGCCAGCAGTCAAAGGTCGGGTCACAACTATGGCTACACCTTC
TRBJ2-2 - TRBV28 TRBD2 CASSLWTSGTGELFF TGTGCCAGCAGTTTATGGACTAGCGGCACCGGGGAGCTGTTTTTT
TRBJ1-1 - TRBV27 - CASSLFWTGGTEAFF TGTGCCAGCAGTTTATTCTGGACTGGGGGCACTGAAGCTTTCTTT
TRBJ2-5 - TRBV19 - CASSTILAGETQYF TGTGCCAGTAGCACCATACTAGCCGGGGAGACCCAGTACTTC
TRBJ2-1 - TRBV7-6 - CASSAVREFAYNEQFF TGTGCCAGCAGCGCAGTCCGGGAGTTCGCCTACAATGAGCAGTTCTTC
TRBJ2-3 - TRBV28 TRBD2 CASSLAGRTDTQYF TGTGCCAGCAGCCTAGCGGGACGCACAGATACGCAGTATTTT
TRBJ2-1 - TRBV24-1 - CATSDLNNEQFF TGTGCCACCAGTGACCTAAACAATGAGCAGTTCTTC
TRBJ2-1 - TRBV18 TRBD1 CASSPGTGFLNEQFF TGTGCCAGCTCACCGGGGACAGGGTTTTTAAATGAGCAGTTCTTC
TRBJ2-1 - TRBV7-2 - CASSSETGRGEQFF TGTGCCAGCAGCTCGGAGACAGGGCGGGGTGAGCAGTTCTTC
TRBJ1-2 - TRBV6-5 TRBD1 CASRYNRGPNYGYTF TGTGCCAGCAGGTACAACAGGGGGCCGAACTATGGCTACACCTTC
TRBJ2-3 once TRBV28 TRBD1 CASSPDRGYTDTQYF TGTGCCAGCAGCCCGGACAGGGGCTACACAGATACGCAGTATTTT
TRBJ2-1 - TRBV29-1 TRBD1 CSVETGGRGNEQFF TGCAGCGTTGAGACAGGGGGCAGGGGGAATGAGCAGTTCTTC
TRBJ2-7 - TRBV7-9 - CASSLGRGYEQYF TGTGCCAGCAGCTTGGGTAGGGGTTACGAGCAGTACTTC
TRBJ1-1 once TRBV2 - CASSEARGRNTEAFF TGTGCCAGCAGTGAAGCCAGAGGTCGGAACACTGAAGCTTTCTTT
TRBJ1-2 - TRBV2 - CASSRDGQNYGYTF TGTGCCAGCAGTCGGGACGGCCAAAACTATGGCTACACCTTC
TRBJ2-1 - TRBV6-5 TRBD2 CASSEGLAGGVGQFF TGTGCCAGCAGCGAGGGACTAGCGGGAGGGGTTGGGCAGTTCTTC
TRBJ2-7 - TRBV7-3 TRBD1 CASSHTRDRDGDYEQYF TGTGCCAGCAGCCATACTCGGGACAGGGATGGAGATTACGAGCAGTACTTC
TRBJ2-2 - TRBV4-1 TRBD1 CASSQVTGGNTGELFF TGCGCCAGCAGCCAAGTCACAGGGGGCAACACCGGGGAGCTGTTTTTT
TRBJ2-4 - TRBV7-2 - CASSPQAGAENIQYF TGTGCCAGCAGCCCCCAGGCCGGGGCCGAAAACATTCAGTACTTC
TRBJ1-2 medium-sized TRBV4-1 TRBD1 CASSPSLQGPSYGYTF TGCGCCAGCAGCCCCTCTCTACAGGGGCCTTCCTATGGCTACACCTTC
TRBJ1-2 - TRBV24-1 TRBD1 CATSGDREGYTF TGTGCCACCAGTGGGGACAGGGAAGGCTACACCTTC
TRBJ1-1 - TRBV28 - CASTHTRYTEAFF TGTGCCAGCACCCACACGAGGTACACTGAAGCTTTCTTT
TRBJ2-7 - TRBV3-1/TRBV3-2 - CASSLAGQCPSPQYF TGTGCCAGCAGCCTTGCCGGACAGTGCCCTTCGCCGCAGTACTTC
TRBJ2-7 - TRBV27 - CASSYRTPYEQYF TGTGCCAGCAGTTACAGGACTCCCTACGAGCAGTACTTC
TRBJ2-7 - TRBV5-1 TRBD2 CASGAGLAGVGSYEQYF TGCGCCAGCGGGGCGGGACTAGCGGGAGTAGGGTCCTACGAGCAGTACTTC
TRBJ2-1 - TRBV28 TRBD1 CASSPLLDRGNEQFF TGTGCCAGCAGCCCCCTCCTGGACAGGGGCAATGAGCAGTTCTTC
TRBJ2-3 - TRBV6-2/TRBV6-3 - CASSSRDWVTDTQYF TGTGCCAGCAGTTCCAGGGACTGGGTCACAGATACGCAGTATTTT
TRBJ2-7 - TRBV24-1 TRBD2 CATSDTTSGRHEQYF TGTGCCACCAGTGATACGACTAGCGGCAGACACGAGCAGTACTTC
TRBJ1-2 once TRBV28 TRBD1 CASSSGGYGYTF TGTGCCAGCAGTTCAGGGGGCTATGGCTATACCTTC
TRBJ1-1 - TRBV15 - CATIPGRMNTEAFF TGTGCCACCATCCCAGGACGGATGAACACTGAAGCTTTCTTT
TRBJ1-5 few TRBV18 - CASSPDLQEPQHF TGTGCCAGCTCACCCGACTTACAAGAGCCCCAGCATTTT
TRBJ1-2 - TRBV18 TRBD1 CASSPLGTGPLNYGYTF TGTGCCAGCTCACCACTCGGGACAGGTCCCCTTAACTATGGCTACACCTTC
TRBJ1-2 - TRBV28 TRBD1 CASSQGAFLEGYTF TGTGCCAGCAGCCAGGGGGCGTTTTTGGAGGGCTACACCTTC
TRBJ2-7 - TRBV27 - CASSLGGGLAEQYF TGTGCCAGCAGTTTGGGAGGGGGGCTCGCCGAGCAGTACTTC
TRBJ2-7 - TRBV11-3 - CASSSDYLSEQYF TGTGCCAGCAGCTCGGACTACTTGTCCGAGCAGTACTTC
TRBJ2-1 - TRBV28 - CASSEGYEQFF TGTGCCAGCAGTGAGGGCTATGAGCAGTTCTTC
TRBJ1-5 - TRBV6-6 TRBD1 CASREGQGVSNQPQHF TGTGCCAGCAGGGAGGGACAGGGGGTGAGCAATCAGCCCCAGCATTTT
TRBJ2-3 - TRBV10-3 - CAINGAGLTSTDTQYF TGTGCCATCAATGGCGCGGGGCTGACTAGCACAGATACGCAGTATTTT
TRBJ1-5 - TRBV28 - CASSLRRNQPQHF TGTGCCAGCAGTTTACGGCGCAATCAGCCCCAGCATTTT
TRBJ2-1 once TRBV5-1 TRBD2 CASSLGLASFNEQFF TGCGCCAGCAGCCTAGGACTAGCATCCTTCAATGAGCAGTTCTTC
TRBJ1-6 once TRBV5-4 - CASSLGVQGNSPLHF TGTGCCAGCAGCTTGGGGGTCCAAGGGAATTCACCCCTCCACTTT
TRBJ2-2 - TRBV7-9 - CASLEGTGELFF TGTGCCAGCCTAGAAGGAACCGGGGAGCTGTTTTTT
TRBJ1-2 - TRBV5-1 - CASSLDRATYGYTF TGCGCCAGCAGCTTGGACAGGGCGACCTATGGCTACACCTTC
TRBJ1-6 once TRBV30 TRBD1 CAWSDRGGAPLHF TGTGCCTGGAGTGACAGGGGGGGCGCACCCCTCCACTTT
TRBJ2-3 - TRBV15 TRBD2 CATSRGGGRAGDTQYF TGTGCCACCAGCAGAGGCGGCGGGAGGGCCGGAGATACGCAGTATTTT
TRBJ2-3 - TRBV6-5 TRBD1 CATGQGGSDTQYF TGTGCCACCGGACAGGGAGGTTCAGATACGCAGTATTTT
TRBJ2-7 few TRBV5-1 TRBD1 CASSGLRRDRRSYEQYF TGCGCCAGCAGCGGCCTCCGGCGGGACAGGCGCTCCTACGAGCAGTACTTC
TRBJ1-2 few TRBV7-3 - CASSFTLAGGGYTF TGTGCCAGCAGCTTTACCCTCGCCGGGGGTGGCTACACCTTC
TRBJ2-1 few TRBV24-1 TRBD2 CATSDTHSGSSYNEQFF TGTGCCACCAGTGATACCCATAGCGGGAGTTCCTACAATGAGCAGTTCTTC
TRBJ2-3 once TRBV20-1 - CSARLTDTQYF TGCAGTGCCCGCCTCACAGATACGCAGTATTTT